This T cell receptor (beta chain) stems from a study of shared clonotypes between healthy human individuals. Across the study: The cohort comprised two women and a few men. Their ages spanned 18 to 49 years. The study's findings and limits: Generally, naive subsets (rather than memory subsets) showed larger estimated richness.

The CDR3 is made up of 13 amino acids. From germline, CDR1 is SQVTM and CDR2 ANQGSEA. Trimming removed 7 bases at V and 1 base at J, with 13 bases between. Remarks on this clone: Antigen: not known.

Running of the assay took place at deep level. Libraries were prepared by immunoSEQ multiplex PCR; TCRdb keeps only in-frame clonotypes and omits some of them. The sample has about 2.5 million clones, about nine tenths seen once; the top ten hold approximately 0.4%. All donors were healthy HIV-negative adults lacking recent acute infections or vaccinations. This chain connects TRBV29-1 to TRBJ1-2; maybe TRBD1 (5 bases). The source is a man aged 18 to 35 in good health. Some clones in this sample may be carry-over from other donors' samples. Sequencing used naive CD4+ T cells from PBMCs. Subset in this sample: CD45RA+ positively selected. CDR3 nucleotides: TGCAGCGCACAGGCCGTTTATAACTATGGCTACACCTTC. Translation: CSAQAVYNYGYTF.